These 17 T cell receptor beta chains were all obtained from the same sample, sequenced in a study of T-cell memory formation after mild COVID-19. TCRdb re-called the 5' RACE reads with MiXCR, one entry per CDR3 protein. The table has roughly 100,000 distinct CDR3 sequences, about a sixth seen once. The specimen sequenced was PBMCs or a T cell subset sorted from them (not recorded which). The receptors stem from an adult woman who had mild COVID-19 (a few samples of this study predate the infection). Cell type and time point are not known.

This clonotype was counted a few times. The rearrangement uses TRBV7-2 and TRBJ1-5, with unresolved D. The CDR3 has 15 amino acids. Deletions cut 5 bases from V and 1 base from J, with 12 bases between. Germline CDR1 and CDR2: SGHTA and FQGNSA. CDR3 coding DNA: TGTGCCAGCAGCCAAATCGGACGGAGCAATCAGCCCCAGCATTTT. This translates into CASSQIGRSNQPQHF.

This clonotype was counted between two and nine times. The V call is TRBV30, the J call TRBJ1-2; 8 nucleotides match TRBD1. The V gene end was trimmed by 4 bases and the J gene end by 7 bases; junction bases not matched to a gene: 5. Per the germline V gene, CDR1 is GTSNPN and CDR2 is SVGIG (reference sequence). The CDR3 has 12 residues. This chain's CDR3 is CAWKGTGVGYTF. Here the CDR3 DNA reads TGTGCCTGGAAGGGGACAGGAGTTGGCTACACCTTC.

This clonotype was counted a few times. The chain has TRBV6-5 and TRBJ1-3, with no clear D. CDR1 and CDR2 (germline): MNHEY, SVGAGI. There are 13 residues in the CDR3. V lost 2 bases, J lost 3 bases, and 5 bases lay in between. The CDR3 sequence is CASSYGLGNTIYF. The CDR3 DNA sequence: TGTGCCAGCAGTTACGGCCTTGGAAACACCATATATTTT.

This clonotype was detected only a few times. This sequence joins TRBV20-1 and TRBJ2-7; D perhaps matches TRBD1 (6 bases). This CDR3 has 15 residues. Germline V gene sequence: CDR1 DFQATT, CDR2 SNEGSKA (reference sequence). Trimming pared 0 bases from V and 3 bases from J, leaving 15 bases between. The CDR3 DNA sequence: TGCAGTGCTAGAGATTTGAACAGGGAACTCTACGAGCAGTACTTC. It translates to CSARDLNRELYEQYF.

This clonotype showed up just a few times. The rearrangement links TRBV19 to TRBJ2-2; D gene unclear. CDR1 is LNHDA and CDR2 is SQIVND in the germline V gene (reference sequence). The length of the CDR3 is 15 residues. V was trimmed by 9 bases and J by 5 bases, leaving 19 bases between them. The CDR3 DNA is TGTGCCAGCCAAACACACGAAAGCCAAACCGGGGAGCTGTTTTTT. This translates into CASQTHESQTGELFF.

The table lists this clonotype with many counts. The gene calls are TRBV5-1 and TRBJ2-6; no firm D call. Trimming took 0 bases from V and 0 from J, leaving 4 bases between them. Germline CDR1 reads SGHRS; CDR2 reads YFSETQ. The CDR3 consists of 15 residues. This chain's CDR3 is CASSLGASGANVLTF. The CDR3 nucleotides read TGCGCCAGCAGCTTGGGGGCCTCTGGGGCCAACGTCCTGACTTTC.

The V gene is TRBV7-3, the J gene TRBJ2-1; D is ambiguous. CDR3 size: 15 residues. The germline gives CDR1 SGHTA, CDR2 FQGTGA. V was clipped by 2 bases and J by 0 bases, with 8 bases between them. The CDR3 DNA is TGTGCCAGCAGCTTAGACGGCAGCTCCTACAATGAGCAGTTCTTC. Protein: CASSLDGSSYNEQFF.

The chain joins TRBV25-1 to TRBJ2-2; 10 bases are a match to TRBD2. Germline V gene lookup returns CDR1 MGHDK and CDR2 SYGVNS. The CDR3 contains 17 residues. J gave up 4 bases and V 3 bases, and 8 bases lay outside the gene matches. CDR3 sequence reads: CASSDKVAGGSTGELFF. In DNA form, the CDR3 reads TGTGCCAGCAGTGATAAGGTAGCGGGAGGTAGCACCGGGGAGCTGTTTTTT.

The chain recombines TRBV9 with TRBJ2-4; 13 positions agree with TRBD2. The CDR3 sequence is 19 residues long. Germline CDR1 reads SGDLS; CDR2 reads YYNGEE. The V and J ends lost 4 bases and 0 bases, in that order; junction bases with no gene match: 10. The CDR3 is CASSPTSGGSLVAKNIQYF. The CDR3 DNA is TGTGCCAGCAGCCCGACTAGCGGGGGGTCCCTCGTAGCCAAAAACATTCAGTACTTC.

The rearrangement links TRBV9 to TRBJ2-3; possibly TRBD2 for D (6 bases). CDR1 is SGDLS and CDR2 is YYNGEE in the germline V gene. This CDR3 is 16 amino acids long. V was trimmed by 0 bases and J by 6 bases, leaving 17 bases between them. As DNA, the CDR3 is TGTGCCAGCAGCGTAGAGGGCGGGGCGGCAGCGGATACGCAGTATTTT. Its protein product is CASSVEGGAAADTQYF.

V and J are TRBV4-2 and TRBJ2-1, with 11 bases lining up with TRBD2. This CDR3 contains 18 residues. The junction had 6 bases not matched to a gene; V was cut back by 0 bases and J by 2 bases. Germline CDR1 and CDR2: LGHNA and YNFKEQ. The CDR3 nucleotides are TGTGCCAGCAGCCAAGAGGCTAGCGGGAGGATACCCTACAATGAGCAGTTCTTC. Its translation: CASSQEASGRIPYNEQFF.

This clonotype showed up many times. V is TRBV7-9 and J is TRBJ2-3; the match to TRBD2 covers 10 bases. The germline V gene has CDR1 SEHNR and CDR2 FQNEAQ (reference sequence). The junction had 13 bases not matched to a gene; V was cut back by 3 bases and J by 7 bases. This CDR3 has 17 residues. CDR3 in DNA: TGTGCCAGCAGCTTCCGGACTAGCGGACCAGAATCGTATACGCAGTATTTT. It yields the protein CASSFRTSGPESYTQYF.

This clonotype was seen a handful of times. In nucleotides, the CDR3 is TGTGCCAGCGAGGAGAAAAGTAGCACCGGGGAGCTGTTTTTT. It encodes CASEEKSSTGELFF. This chain links TRBV13 with TRBJ2-2, with D uncertain. Per the germline V gene, CDR1 is PRHDT and CDR2 is FYEKMQ (reference sequence). This CDR3 spans 14 amino acids. Trimming took off 8 bases at V and 4 bases at J, with 14 bases between the two ends.

This clonotype was observed a few times. The chain is built from TRBV5-1 and TRBJ1-1; maybe TRBD1 (6 bases). There are 18 residues in the CDR3. Germline V gene sequence: CDR1 SGHRS, CDR2 YFSETQ. Trimming took 3 bases from V and 3 from J, leaving 24 bases between them. In DNA form, the CDR3 reads TGCGCCAGCAGCTCCTTAAGGGGGGCATCGAGAGGGGACACTGAAGCTTTCTTT. Protein: CASSSLRGASRGDTEAFF.

This clonotype was seen ten or more times. V usage is TRBV11-2 and J usage is TRBJ2-3, with 8 bases aligning to TRBD2. The CDR3 covers 16 residues. Germline V gives CDR1 SGHAT, CDR2 FQNNGV. Trimming removed 3 bases from V and 2 bases from J; junction bases left unmatched: 7. The CDR3 DNA is TGTGCCAGCAGCTTCTCGCGGGGGGATGACACAGATACGCAGTATTTT. It codes for CASSFSRGDDTDTQYF.

The chain combines TRBV5-1 with TRBJ2-1, with D uncertain. V was cut by 1 base and J by 8 bases, with 13 bases left in between. Germline values: CDR1 SGHRS, CDR2 YFSETQ. The CDR3 extends over 14 amino acids. The CDR3 spells CASSLPFLVDEQFF. The CDR3 DNA reads as TGCGCCAGCAGCTTGCCATTTCTAGTGGATGAGCAGTTCTTC. Full variable domain (remainder filled in from reference TRBV5-1 and TRBJ2-1): KAGVTQTPRYLIKTRGQQVTLSCSPISGHRSVSWYQQTPGQGLQFLFEYFSETQRNKGNFPGRFSGRQFSNSRSEMNVSTLELGDSALYLCASSLPFLVDEQFFGPGTRLTVL.

This clonotype has only a few counts. The V and J genes are TRBV7-9 and TRBJ2-7; TRBD1 matches at 7 bases. CDR1 and CDR2 from the germline V gene are SEHNR and FQNEAQ (reference sequence). V lost 1 base and J lost 10; bases outside the gene matches: 7. CDR3 length: 13 residues. The CDR3 region has the DNA TGTGCCAGCAGCTTAGGTGGGACAGCGAACCAGTACTTC. Translated: CASSLGGTANQYF.